This T cell receptor (beta chain) was sequenced during a study of blood T cell repertoires in COVID-19. Whole-study context: Both acute and convalescent COVID-19 samples were obtained from the United States, Italy and Spain. The cDNA or gDNA used as material had been derived from T cells, B-cell-depleted T cells, or PBMCs.

Produced via immunoSEQ multiplex PCR; TCRdb's table is partial and in-frame only. The sample contains around 210,000 clones, 86% of which appear only once. CDR1 is SGHNT, CDR2 YYREEE, per germline (reference sequence). This CDR3 has 15 residues. The V gene end was trimmed by 3 bases and the J gene end by 1 base; junction bases not matched to a gene: 4. This clone has more than one count but fewer than ten. This TCR came from a woman aged 70-85 years with acute or convalescent COVID-19. J is TRBJ2-7 and V is TRBV5-4, with 10 bases that match TRBD2. The sample comprised peripheral blood. CDR3 DNA sequence: TGTGCCAGCAGCTGGGGGACTAGCGAATCCTACGAGCAGTACTTC. This sequence encodes CASSWGTSESYEQYF. Based on the CDR3 plus reference TRBV5-4 and TRBJ2-7, the full variable domain is ETGVTQSPTHLIKTRGQQVTLRCSSQSGHNTVSWYQQALGQGPQFIFQYYREEENGRGNFPPRFSGLQFPNYSSELNVNALELDDSALYLCASSWGTSESYEQYFGPGTRLTVT.